This entry concerns a single TCR beta chain. Its antigen is still unknown. Naive CD8 cells comprised CD45RO-negative, CCR7-positively selected cells, excluding terminally differentiated effector memory CD45RA+ cells. Germline V gene sequence: CDR1 MDHEN, CDR2 SYDVKM. V lost 6 bases to trimming and J lost 1 base, with 9 bases between them. The CDR3 is 13 amino acids. The data are from a study of shared clonotypes between healthy human individuals. Findings and limits, study-wide: The generation probabilities recorded for non-shared clonotypes fell below those of clonotypes shared by all four donors.

TCRdb keeps only in-frame clones here, not all; method: immunoSEQ multiplex PCR. Of 550,000 to 750,000 clones in the sample, around 95% are singletons; the top ten hold roughly 0.1%. This chain connects TRBV28 to TRBJ2-5; D not resolved. The sample consisted of naive CD8+ T cells sorted from blood. This TCR was sampled from a woman younger than 45 in good health. As DNA, the CDR3 is TGTGCCAGCAGCCCAGGACGCCAAGAGACCCAGTACTTC. Protein sequence: CASSPGRQETQYF.